The T cell receptor beta chain described here comes from a study of identical twins. TCRdb reanalysed the 5' RACE reads using MiXCR and keeps one entry per CDR3 protein. The sample yields about 240,000 distinct CDR3 sequences, 10% to 13% seen once. The CDR3 has 16 residues. Germline V gene lookup returns CDR1 SGHDT and CDR2 YYEEEE. Trimming took 5 bases from V and 0 from J, leaving 17 bases between them. This clonotype appeared a few times. Its antigen is currently unknown. Broader study findings: While abundant cord blood beta clonotypes carried fewer insertions, memory repertoires showed no such pattern.

The TCR originated in a man aged 50 to 60 in good health. The gene calls are TRBV5-6 and TRBJ1-2, with a weak D call TRBD1 (5 bases). The sequenced sample was memory T cells sorted from blood. The chain's CDR3 is CASSPRVRGANYGYTF. The CDR3 DNA reads TGTGCCAGCAGTCCTCGTGTGAGGGGTGCTAACTATGGCTACACCTTC.